A single sample gave rise to the 26 T cell receptor beta chains below, sequenced in a study of T cell clusters in autoimmune cytopenias (dated by TCRdb to between 2018 and 2021). Reads for this sample came from an Illumina MiSeq. To amplify TRB rearrangements, a touch-down multiplex PCR protocol was run with the TRB-A and TRB-B primer pools combined in a single tube. TCRdb reprocessed the reads into one record per CDR3 protein sequence, lacking DNA. The sample table includes around 8,000 distinct CDR3 sequences. The ten largest clonotypes hold under 30% of the sample. Per sample, around 250 ng of peripheral blood genomic DNA, approximately 41,000 genome equivalents, was used for TRB amplification. Sequenced input: peripheral blood. These receptors all come from a human donor with an autoimmune cytopenia or autoimmune hepatitis (not recorded which).

The chain uses TRBV6-1 and TRBJ1-2. In germline, CDR1 is MNHNS, CDR2 SASEGT. CDR3 length equals 13 residues. The CDR3 sequence is CASRRDGLPGYTF.

By frequency, this clonotype registers medium-sized. V usage is TRBV6-5 and J usage is TRBJ1-1. This CDR3 spans 11 amino acids. Germline values: CDR1 MNHEY, CDR2 SVGAGI. This chain's CDR3 is CASSRDSEAFF.

The chain recombines TRBV5-6 with TRBJ2-1; the TRBD1 assignment by TCRdb is unverifiable without DNA. Germline V gives CDR1 SGHDT, CDR2 YYEEEE. The CDR3 is made up of 13 amino acids. CDR3 amino acids: CASSGGRLDEQFF.

The chain has TRBV27 and TRBJ2-1. CDR1 MNHEY and CDR2 SMNVEV come from the germline V gene (reference sequence). The CDR3 runs to 14 residues. CDR3 residues: CASSLGSPYNEQFF.

The rearrangement links TRBV18 to TRBJ2-7; the TCRdb call, TRBD1, lacks DNA for checking. The CDR3 spans 16 residues. Per germline, CDR1 KGHSH and CDR2 LQKENI. The CDR3 loop is CASSPPSHRGSDEQYF.

According to its frequency, this clonotype is medium-sized. The chain links TRBV6-5 to TRBJ1-4; TCRdb's D gene call, TRBD1, goes unchecked for lack of DNA. There are 14 residues in the CDR3. Germline V gives CDR1 MNHEY, CDR2 SVGAGI. This CDR3 reads CASSRIRGNEKLFF.

The rearrangement joins TRBV5-6 to TRBJ2-2; as DNA is missing, the TRBD1 call by TCRdb cannot be tested. The germline gives CDR1 SGHDT, CDR2 YYEEEE. This CDR3 has 15 residues. The chain's CDR3 is CASSLGGTRTGELFF.

The chain is built from TRBV6-2 or TRBV6-3 and TRBJ2-7; lacking DNA, the TRBD2 call made by TCRdb goes unchecked. Germline values: CDR1 MNHEY, CDR2 SVGEGT. This CDR3 comprises 14 residues. The chain's CDR3 is CASSSRATRDEQYF.

This clonotype registers medium-sized by frequency. The CDR3 sequence is CSASTSSTYEQYF. V and J are TRBV29-1 and TRBJ2-7; lacking DNA, the TRBD2 call made by TCRdb goes unchecked. The germline V gene has CDR1 SQVTM and CDR2 ANQGSEA. The CDR3 runs to 13 residues.

This chain's CDR3 is CASSGQASWSTEAFF. The chain carries TRBV6-1 and TRBJ1-1. Germline CDR1 is MNHNS and CDR2 is SASEGT. This CDR3 region has 15 residues.

This chain links TRBV12-3 or TRBV12-4 with TRBJ2-7; the D gene TCRdb calls, TRBD1, cannot be checked with no DNA. The CDR3 is made up of 14 amino acids. The CDR3 loop is CASSWLTGGNEQYF.

The rearrangement joins TRBV19 to TRBJ2-7; lacking DNA, the TRBD1 call made by TCRdb goes unchecked. CDR1 is LNHDA, CDR2 SQIVND, per germline (reference sequence). This CDR3 is 13 amino acids long. CDR3 sequence: CASSSANTYEQYF.

V and J are TRBV12-3 or TRBV12-4 and TRBJ1-2; there is no DNA to check the TCRdb D call of TRBD1. The CDR3 loop spans 15 amino acids. CDR3 loop: CASTQGRRGDYGYTF.

The chain is built from TRBV20-1 and TRBJ2-1. The CDR3 length is 16 residues. In germline, CDR1 is DFQATT, CDR2 SNEGSKA (reference sequence). The CDR3 is CSARDLLAGGVNEQFF.

This clonotype ranks as medium-sized (0.01 to 0.1%) in terms of frequency. The V and J genes are TRBV20-1 and TRBJ1-4; the TCRdb D gene call, TRBD1, has no DNA to confirm it. The CDR3 is 17 residues long. Germline V gene lookup returns CDR1 DFQATT and CDR2 SNEGSKA (reference sequence). The CDR3 loop reads CSAKTALRDRGSGKLFF.

The V call is TRBV12-3 or TRBV12-4, the J call TRBJ2-3. The CDR3 runs 14 residues. The CDR3 loop is CASSLGAPTDTQYF.

This clonotype shows up as medium-sized by frequency. The V gene is TRBV29-1, the J gene TRBJ2-3; the TCRdb call, TRBD1, lacks DNA for checking. This CDR3 comprises 13 residues. Germline V gives CDR1 SQVTM, CDR2 ANQGSEA. The CDR3 loop reads CSARTPSTDTQYF.

The chain carries TRBV27 and TRBJ1-2. The germline CDR1 and CDR2 sequences are MNHEY and SMNVEV (reference sequence). This CDR3 has 13 amino acids. The CDR3 region is CASSLRASYGYTF.

The chain is built from TRBV18 and TRBJ1-5; TCRdb indicates TRBD1, and absent DNA this call remains unverified. Germline V lookup: CDR1 KGHSH, CDR2 LQKENI. The CDR3 extends over 16 amino acids. This chain's CDR3 is CASSPEQGNGNQPQHF. The whole variable domain, remainder taken from reference TRBV18 and TRBJ1-5, is NAGVMQNPRHLVRRRGQEARLRCSPMKGHSHVYWYRQLPEEGLKFMVYLQKENIIDESGMPKERFSAEFPKEGPSILRIQQVVRGDSAAYFCASSPEQGNGNQPQHFGDGTRLSIL.

The J gene is TRBJ2-1, the V gene TRBV6-5; the D gene TCRdb calls, TRBD1, cannot be checked with no DNA. Germline assignment: CDR1 MNHEY and CDR2 SVGAGI. This CDR3 is 18 amino acids long. The CDR3 spells CASSYPKMTGSGYNEQFF.

This CDR3 is CASSLEPGTYGYTF. The rearrangement joins TRBV5-1 to TRBJ1-2; lacking DNA, the TRBD1 call made by TCRdb goes unchecked. Per germline, CDR1 SGHRS and CDR2 YFSETQ. The CDR3 totals 14 residues.

The chain recombines TRBV20-1 with TRBJ2-3; the D call of TRBD2 rests on TCRdb alone, since no DNA is present to check it. This CDR3 has 16 residues. Germline assignment: CDR1 DFQATT and CDR2 SNEGSKA (reference sequence). This CDR3 reads CSAVGTSGRVTDTQYF.

The chain employs TRBV12-3 or TRBV12-4 and TRBJ2-7. This CDR3 has 13 residues. CDR3 protein: CASSQQGPYEQYF.

The chain carries TRBV20-1 and TRBJ1-1; TCRdb returns TRBD1, unconfirmable since there is no DNA. CDR1 is DFQATT and CDR2 is SNEGSKA in the germline V gene (reference sequence). This CDR3 spans 13 amino acids. Here the CDR3 reads CSALGKGGTEAFF.

The V and J genes are TRBV6-4 and TRBJ2-1; TCRdb indicates TRBD2, and absent DNA this call remains unverified. CDR3 size: 16 residues. The germline gives CDR1 MRHNA, CDR2 SNTAGT. CDR3 protein: CASSDERDPGRDEQFF.

This clonotype is deemed medium-sized by its frequency. The V and J genes are TRBV30 and TRBJ1-6. The CDR3 has 11 amino acids. Germline CDR1 is GTSNPN and CDR2 is SVGIG (reference sequence). CDR3 loop: CAWSVLRALHF. Complete variable domain (other parts from reference TRBV30 and TRBJ1-6): SQTIHQWPATLVQPVGSPLSLECTVEGTSNPNLYWYRQAAGRGLQLLFYSVGIGQISSEVPQNLSASRPQDRQFILSSKKLLLSDSGFYLCAWSVLRALHFGNGTRLTVT.